The TCR beta chain described here comes from a study of T cells in Graves' hyperthyroidism and ophthalmopathy. Each patient was aged 18 to 65 and had newly diagnosed hyperthyroidism of under 2 months' duration. Trimming cost V 6 bases and J 4 bases; bases outside gene matches: 6. The CDR3 has 14 residues. Looked up from germline, CDR1 is ENHRY and CDR2 is SYGVKD. TCR beta CDR3 sequences were amplified from RNA transcripts. Initially, a first-round RT-PCR of the TCR CDR3 employed the HTBI primer set. TCRdb called the multiplex PCR reads again in MiXCR, with one record for every CDR3 protein. The sample records a few hundred thousand distinct CDR3 sequences, 13% to 15% being singletons. This clonotype was found a few times.

This chain uses TRBV10-3 with TRBJ1-3; 7 bases map to TRBD1. Material: blood. The sequence was obtained from a woman under 30 with Graves' hyperthyroidism. In nucleotides, the CDR3 is TGTGCCATCAGCCCGGGGACAGCAGGAAACACCATATATTTT. Translated: CAISPGTAGNTIYF.